One and the same sample provided the 15 T cell receptor beta chains below, sequenced in a study of cytomegalovirus exposure and HLA in healthy donors. Vbeta (60) and Jbeta (13) primers were used in the PCR. Sequencing used immunoSEQ multiplex PCR; TCRdb keeps in-frame clones, though not all of them. Of more than 100,000 clones listed, 77% are singletons. Sequenced: PBMCs. The receptors were sampled from a human donor in good health.

The chain couples TRBV19 to TRBJ2-7, with a weak D call TRBD2 (6 bases). This CDR3 region has 14 residues. Germline CDR1 is LNHDA and CDR2 is SQIVND (reference sequence). Trimming took 4 bases from V and 2 from J, leaving 12 bases between them. The CDR3 DNA reads TGTGCCAGTAGTACCCGGGACTTACCCTACGAGCAGTACTTC. Translated: CASSTRDLPYEQYF.

Written as DNA, the CDR3 is TGTGCCAGCAGTGAAATCGGGGTTCGCACAGATACGCAGTATTTT. The encoded protein is CASSEIGVRTDTQYF. This chain connects TRBV6-1 to TRBJ2-3, with D possibly TRBD2 on 5 matching bases. Looked up from germline, CDR1 is MNHNS and CDR2 is SASEGT. The CDR3 covers 15 residues. Trimming left V 2 bases short and J 1 base short, with 10 bases between.

The chain employs TRBV27 and TRBJ1-6, with 10 bases lining up with TRBD1. V lost 2 bases and J lost 10; bases outside the gene matches: 11. The CDR3 is 17 residues long. Germline CDR1 is MNHEY and CDR2 is SMNVEV (reference sequence). The CDR3 loop reads CASSLRDRGGVGSPLHF. The DNA of the CDR3 is TGTGCCAGCAGTTTACGGGACAGGGGTGGAGTGGGCTCACCCCTCCACTTT.

The CDR3 region is CASSSYGTWRGTEAFF. In nucleotides, the CDR3 is TGTGCCAGCAGCTCGTACGGGACTTGGAGGGGCACTGAAGCTTTCTTT. The J gene is TRBJ1-1, the V gene TRBV5-6, with D maybe TRBD1 (5 bases). Trimming pared 3 bases from V and 4 bases from J, leaving 19 bases between. The germline V gene encodes CDR1 SGHDT and CDR2 YYEEEE. This CDR3 comprises 16 residues.

The CDR3: CASSEGLADYEQYF. The CDR3 bases are TGCGCCAGCAGTGAGGGACTAGCGGACTACGAGCAGTACTTC. The rearrangement uses TRBV10-1 and TRBJ2-7; 10 bases map to TRBD2. CDR1 is WNHNN and CDR2 is SYGVQD in the germline V gene (reference sequence). The CDR3 contains 14 residues. J lost 3 bases, V lost 2 bases, and 1 base had no gene match.

The chain combines TRBV30 with TRBJ2-3, with TRBD1 as a possible D gene (5 bases). This CDR3 has 13 residues. Germline CDR1 GTSNPN, CDR2 SVGIG (reference sequence). V gave up 1 base and J gave up 4 bases, with 9 bases separating them. Here the CDR3 reads CAWSEGVADTQYF. CDR3 in DNA: TGTGCCTGGAGTGAAGGGGTGGCAGATACGCAGTATTTT.

This chain connects TRBV6-5 to TRBJ2-1; possible D gene TRBD2, 6 bases. Per germline, CDR1 MNHEY and CDR2 SVGAGI. This CDR3 has 15 residues. The ends were cut back, 7 bases at V and 8 bases at J, with 21 bases in the middle. CDR3 coding DNA: TGTGCCAGCACCACGGGCAGCGGGCGTTCAGATGAGCAGTTCTTC. Its protein product is CASTTGSGRSDEQFF.

This clone has just one count. The chain has TRBV19 and TRBJ2-2, with unresolved D. V dropped 1 base and J dropped 2 bases, with 5 bases sitting between them. This CDR3 has 14 residues. Germline V lookup: CDR1 LNHDA, CDR2 SQIVND (reference sequence). The CDR3 here is CASSIGPNTGELFF. The CDR3 DNA reads TGTGCCAGTAGTATAGGTCCAAACACCGGGGAGCTGTTTTTT.

This chain joins TRBV2 and TRBJ1-1; D call uncertain. Germline loops: CDR1 SNHLY, CDR2 FYNNEI. V was shortened by 8 bases and J by 2 bases, with 9 bases between the two germline ends. This CDR3 has 12 residues. CDR3 residues: CASCQTNTEAFF. The CDR3, as DNA: TGTGCCAGCTGTCAGACTAACACTGAAGCTTTCTTT.

With regard to this clone: An end of the junction does not agree with germline; a read error may underlie this. The chain carries TRBV10-3 and TRBJ1-2; D may be TRBD1 (6 bases). Germline V gene data show CDR1 as ENHRY and CDR2 as SYGVKD. The CDR3 extends over 14 amino acids. The CDR3 loop is CASSEWSDSYGYTF. DNA of the CDR3: TGTGCCAGCAGTGAATGGTCGGACAGCTATGGCTACACCTTC.

The rearrangement uses TRBV6-1 and TRBJ1-3; no firm D call. The CDR3 spans 14 residues. The V end was cut by 4 bases, the J end by 0 bases, with 7 bases between. Germline CDR1 reads MNHNS; CDR2 reads SASEGT. CDR3 DNA: TGTGCCAGCAGTGTATACTCCTCTGGAAACACCATATATTTT. It is translated as CASSVYSSGNTIYF.

The chain carries TRBV9 and TRBJ2-7; 9 bases match TRBD1. The CDR3 is made up of 15 amino acids. The germline gives CDR1 SGDLS, CDR2 YYNGEE. V shed 3 bases and J 6 bases; nucleotides not matched to a gene: 10. In DNA, the CDR3 is TGTGCCAGCAGCGGATCCGGGACAGGGATTGCCGAGCAGTACTTC. It yields the protein CASSGSGTGIAEQYF.

The CDR3 coding sequence is TGTGCCAGCAGATACTTTAGAGGCTACGAGCAGTACTTC. Protein product: CASRYFRGYEQYF. The J gene is TRBJ2-7, the V gene TRBV6-1; D remains ambiguous. The length of the CDR3 is 13 residues. Germline CDR1 reads MNHNS; CDR2 reads SASEGT. The V and J ends lost 6 bases and 3 bases respectively, with 12 bases between them.

This chain uses TRBV6-5 with TRBJ1-2, with D unresolved. Trimming stripped 1 base from V and 5 bases from J, with 11 bases between. The germline CDR1 and CDR2 sequences are MNHEY and SVGAGI. CDR3 length: 14 amino acids. The CDR3 DNA reads as TGTGCCAGCAGTTACTACAGAGAAGGATATGGCTACACCTTC. Residues: CASSYYREGYGYTF.

V gene TRBV9 combines with J gene TRBJ2-7, with TRBD2 as a possible D gene (5 bases). V was trimmed by 0 bases and J by 7 bases, leaving 14 bases between them. Germline CDR1 and CDR2: SGDLS and YYNGEE. CDR3 length: 14 residues. CDR3 residues: CASSVVGSSGEQYF. CDR3 sequence (DNA): TGTGCCAGCAGCGTAGTGGGGAGCTCCGGAGAGCAGTACTTC.